These T cell receptor beta chains were read from a single sample in a study of technical replicates of blood from a handful of donors. Here immunoSEQ multiplex PCR was the method, and the copy in TCRdb shows in-frame clones only, minus some. Found here are about 88,000 clones, approximately 95% of them singletons; the top ten hold roughly 0.35%. The source material was T cells isolated from PBMCs. These receptors were taken from a human donor in good health. The CDR3 runs from the conserved cysteine through the conserved F or W. Fields, in order: V gene, J gene, clone size, D gene, CDR3 DNA, CDR3 protein. The D gene is left open where the match is weak. Part of the rows lack a size; the others show once, few, many or a class for expanded clones.

TRBV5-1	TRBJ1-1	NA	TRBD1	TGCGCCAGCAGCTCTACAGGGGGCACTGAAGCTTTCTTT	CASSSTGGTEAFF
TRBV7-8	TRBJ2-5	NA	NA	TGTGCCAGCAGCTTAGCGCGGGAGACCCAGTACTTC	CASSLARETQYF
TRBV5-1	TRBJ1-1	NA	NA	TGCGCCAGCAGCTTTTCAATAACAGAAATGAACACTGAAGCTTTCTTT	CASSFSITEMNTEAFF
TRBV9	TRBJ2-1	once	TRBD2	TGTGCCAGCAGCGTTTCCACGACTAGCGCATACAATGAGCAGTTCTTC	CASSVSTTSAYNEQFF
TRBV6-5	TRBJ1-5	NA	TRBD1	TGTGCCAGCAGTTACTCAGGGGGACAGGGCAATCAGCCCCAGCATTTT	CASSYSGGQGNQPQHF
TRBV6-5	TRBJ2-5	once	TRBD1	TGTGCCAGCAATGCAGGGGGCGGGAAGACCCAGTACTTC	CASNAGGGKTQYF
TRBV6-6	TRBJ1-1	NA	NA	TGTGCCAGCAGTCGCACCCCCTTCATTTCCCGCGCTGAAGCTTTCTTT	CASSRTPFISRAEAFF
TRBV4-3	TRBJ2-3	NA	NA	TGCGCCAGCAGCCAGGGGGACTCCTCCTACACAGATACGCAGTATTTT	CASSQGDSSYTDTQYF
TRBV5-1	TRBJ2-3	NA	TRBD1	TGCGCCAGCAGCTCAGACAGGGCCACAGATACGCAGTATTTT	CASSSDRATDTQYF
TRBV7-2	TRBJ2-1	NA	NA	TGTGCCAGCAGCGTTTTGAGTGTGCAGTTCTTC	CASSVLSVQFF
TRBV2	TRBJ1-3	NA	NA	TGTGCCACCGACTACTTAGAAAGAAACACCATATATTTT	CATDYLERNTIYF
TRBV27	TRBJ2-7	NA	NA	TGTGCCAGCAGCTATGCAGGCGGACGGCGGGATACCTACGAGCAGTACTTC	CASSYAGGRRDTYEQYF
TRBV4-3	TRBJ1-2	NA	NA	TGCGCCAGCAGCCAAGCAAGGACAGTGACCTATGGCTACACCTTC	CASSQARTVTYGYTF
TRBV9	TRBJ1-2	few	NA	TGTGCCAGCAGCGTAGTGCAGGATCCTAACTATGGCTACACCTTC	CASSVVQDPNYGYTF
TRBV10-1	TRBJ1-1	NA	NA	TGCGCCAGCAGTGACGGGGGGACCACTGAAGCTTTCTTT	CASSDGGTTEAFF
TRBV9	TRBJ1-2	NA	NA	TGTGCCAGCAGCCCTTACAGGAGCCCCGCTTTTGGCTACACCTTC	CASSPYRSPAFGYTF
TRBV20-1	TRBJ1-1	few	NA	TGCAGTGCCGGTGAAGTCACTGAAGCTTTCTTT	CSAGEVTEAFF
TRBV5-6	TRBJ2-5	NA	TRBD2	TGTGCCCTAGCGGGTAGCGGGAGGCGCAAGACCCAGTACTTC	CALAGSGRRKTQYF
TRBV7-2	TRBJ2-2	NA	TRBD2	TGTGCCAGCAGCTTAGCGGGAGGGCCCGGGGAGCTGTTTTTT	CASSLAGGPGELFF
TRBV4-3	TRBJ2-3	NA	TRBD1	TGCGCCAGCAGCTTCGATGAGAGTGCAGGGGGTGCAGATACGCAGTATTTT	CASSFDESAGGADTQYF
TRBV10-3	TRBJ1-2	NA	NA	TGTGCCATCAGTGACAGGGCCAGCTATGGCTACACCTTC	CAISDRASYGYTF
TRBV4-1	TRBJ2-3	NA	NA	TGCGCCAGCAGCCAACTACCCACAGATACGCAGTATTTT	CASSQLPTDTQYF
TRBV30	TRBJ2-1	NA	TRBD2	TGTGCCTGGAACAGCGGGGTGGGCTACAATGAGCAGTTCTTC	CAWNSGVGYNEQFF
TRBV11-1	TRBJ1-5	NA	NA	TGTGCCAGCAGCTTAGGGGGGGACCGCAATCAGCCCCAGCATTTT	CASSLGGDRNQPQHF
TRBV7-9	TRBJ1-1	once	NA	TGTGCCAGCAGCTCGACAGAGAACACTGAAGCTTTCTTT	CASSSTENTEAFF
TRBV18	TRBJ2-1	once	TRBD2	TGTGCCAGCTCACCATCCCCGGTCAGAACGGGAGGTGTGTACAATGAGCAGTTCTTC	CASSPSPVRTGGVYNEQFF
TRBV13	TRBJ2-1	NA	NA	TGTGCCAGCAGCGCGTACTCCTCCTACAATGAGCAGTTCTTC	CASSAYSSYNEQFF
TRBV30	TRBJ2-6	once	NA	TGTGCCTGGACAGCTGGGGCCAACGTCCTGACTTTC	CAWTAGANVLTF
TRBV6-1	TRBJ2-7	NA	NA	TGTGCCAGCGGCCCTACCAGGATCGAGCAGTACTTC	CASGPTRIEQYF
TRBV29-1	TRBJ2-1	NA	NA	TGCAGCGTTGGCGTAAGCTCCTACAATGAGCAGTTCTTC	CSVGVSSYNEQFF
TRBV7-6	TRBJ1-4	NA	TRBD1	TGTGCCAGCAGCTTATGGGACAGCTTTAATGAAAAACTGTTTTTT	CASSLWDSFNEKLFF
TRBV10-1	TRBJ2-2	NA	NA	TGCGCCAGCTTCAGTGAGAACACCGGGGAGCTGTTTTTT	CASFSENTGELFF
TRBV7-6	TRBJ2-7	NA	TRBD1	TGTGCCAGCAGCTTAGGCTGGACAGGGGGCGAGCAGTACTTC	CASSLGWTGGEQYF
TRBV10-3	TRBJ1-2	NA	NA	TGTGCCATCAGTAAGGGGATAAGCTATGGCTACACCTTC	CAISKGISYGYTF
TRBV30	TRBJ2-5	once	NA	TGTGCCTGGACCCTCCGGGGGCAAGAGACCCAGTACTTC	CAWTLRGQETQYF
TRBV5-4	TRBJ2-7	NA	TRBD2	TGTGCCAGCAGCTTAACTAGCGGAGCCTACGAGCAGTACTTC	CASSLTSGAYEQYF
TRBV7-3	TRBJ2-7	NA	TRBD1	TGTGCCAGCAGCCCAGACAGGGTCAGCTCCTACGAGCAGTACTTC	CASSPDRVSSYEQYF
TRBV4-1	TRBJ2-1	NA	NA	TGCGCCAGCAGCTGGGCAGGGTTCAATGAGCAGTTCTTC	CASSWAGFNEQFF
TRBV27	TRBJ1-2	NA	NA	TGTGCCAGCAGTTCCTACAGGGACCCTGACTATGGCTACACCTTC	CASSSYRDPDYGYTF
TRBV6-5	TRBJ1-2	NA	NA	TGTGCCAGCAGCCTTTCGGGAACACAAAACTATGGCTACACCTTC	CASSLSGTQNYGYTF
TRBV7-9	TRBJ2-2	NA	TRBD2	TGTGCCAGCAGCTCCACTAGCGGGAGAAATACCGGGGAGCTGTTTTTT	CASSSTSGRNTGELFF
TRBV6-1	TRBJ1-2	NA	TRBD1	TGTGCCAGCAGTCCTAGGACAGGACATTATGGCTACACCTTC	CASSPRTGHYGYTF
TRBV2	TRBJ1-1	NA	NA	TGTGCCAGCAGTGTTGGGACAATCCACACTGAAGCTTTCTTT	CASSVGTIHTEAFF
TRBV5-6	TRBJ1-3	NA	TRBD1	TGTGCCAGCAGTACGACAGGGCGGGGAAACACCATATATTTT	CASSTTGRGNTIYF
TRBV7-3	TRBJ2-3	NA	TRBD2	TGTGCCAGCAGCTTAGGGACTAGCGGAAACACAGATACGCAGTATTTT	CASSLGTSGNTDTQYF
TRBV28	TRBJ1-2	NA	TRBD1	TGTGCCAGCAGTTTGGCCGGGACAGGCTATGGCTACACCTTC	CASSLAGTGYGYTF
TRBV15	TRBJ2-1	NA	TRBD2	TGTGCCACCAGCAGAGCTCGCTCTAGCGGTTTCTACAATGAGCAGTTCTTC	CATSRARSSGFYNEQFF
TRBV27	TRBJ1-2	NA	NA	TGTGCCAGCAGTTTGGGCGCCTATGGCTACACCTTC	CASSLGAYGYTF
TRBV2	TRBJ1-1	NA	NA	TGTGCCAGCAGAGAAACGGGTAACACTGAAGCTTTCTTT	CASRETGNTEAFF
TRBV7-6	TRBJ1-2	few	NA	TGTGCCAGCAGCTTAGGCAGTGCTAACTATGGCTACACCTTC	CASSLGSANYGYTF
TRBV10-2	TRBJ2-2	NA	NA	TGCGCCAGCAGTGAAGATGCTAGCTCCGGGGAGCTGTTTTTT	CASSEDASSGELFF